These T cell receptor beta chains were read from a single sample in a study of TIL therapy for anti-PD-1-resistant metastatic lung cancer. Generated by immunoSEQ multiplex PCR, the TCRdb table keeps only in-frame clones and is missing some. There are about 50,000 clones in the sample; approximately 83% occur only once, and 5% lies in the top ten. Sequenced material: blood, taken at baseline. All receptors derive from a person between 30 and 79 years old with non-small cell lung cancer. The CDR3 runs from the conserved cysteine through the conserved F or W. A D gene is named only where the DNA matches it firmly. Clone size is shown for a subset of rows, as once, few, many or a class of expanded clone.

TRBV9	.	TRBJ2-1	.	TGTGCCAGCAGCCCCCGTCTTGGACAGCTGAACAATGAGCAGTTCTTC	CASSPRLGQLNNEQFF
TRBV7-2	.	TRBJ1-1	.	TGTGCCAGCAGCTCCCAGAGGAGCACTGAAGCTTTCTTT	CASSSQRSTEAFF
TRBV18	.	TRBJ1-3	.	TGTGCCAGCTCACTTGGTCTGTACTCTGGAAACACCATATATTTT	CASSLGLYSGNTIYF
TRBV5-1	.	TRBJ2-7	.	TGCGCCAGCAGCTTGCAGGCCTCCTACGAGCAGTACTTC	CASSLQASYEQYF
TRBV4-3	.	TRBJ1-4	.	TGCGCCAGCAGCCAAGTTATACAGGGCTGGTCGTCTAATGAAAAACTGTTTTTT	CASSQVIQGWSSNEKLFF
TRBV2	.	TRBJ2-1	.	TGTGCCAGCAGTGAAGCTGTCGCGGGGCAGGACAATGAGCAGTTCTTC	CASSEAVAGQDNEQFF
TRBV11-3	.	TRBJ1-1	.	TGTGCCAGCAGCCGGACACCGCTCACTGAAGCTTTCTTT	CASSRTPLTEAFF
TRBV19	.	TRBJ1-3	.	TGTGCCAGTAACGACCCCTTGGGAGGAAACACCATATATTTT	CASNDPLGGNTIYF
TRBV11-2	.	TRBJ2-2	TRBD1	TGTGCCAGCAGCTCACACCATGGACAGGGAAAATGGGCCGGGGAGCTGTTTTTT	CASSSHHGQGKWAGELFF
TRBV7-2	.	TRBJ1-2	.	TGTGCCAGCAGCTTAGGGGGAGGCAATGGCTACACCTTC	CASSLGGGNGYTF
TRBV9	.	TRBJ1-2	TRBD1	TGTGCCAGCAGCGACCCTGGGACAGGGCGAGATGGCTACACCTTC	CASSDPGTGRDGYTF
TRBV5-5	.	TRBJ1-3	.	TGTGCCAGCAGCTTGCCCAGTAGGGGAAACACCATATATTTT	CASSLPSRGNTIYF
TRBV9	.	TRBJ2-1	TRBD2	TGTGCCAGCAATGTGGCGGGGGGGGCCGTGGCAGAGCAGTTCTTC	CASNVAGGAVAEQFF
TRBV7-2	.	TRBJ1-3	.	TGTGCCAGCAGCCACAATAGCGCTGGAAACACCATATATTTT	CASSHNSAGNTIYF
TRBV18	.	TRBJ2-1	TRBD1	TGTGCCAGCTCACTCCTAGACAGGGGACGGGACAATGAGCAGTTCTTC	CASSLLDRGRDNEQFF
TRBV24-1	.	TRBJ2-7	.	TGTGCCACCAGTGATTTGGCGTGTTTAAGGGTCATGAACGAGCAGTACTTC	CATSDLACLRVMNEQYF
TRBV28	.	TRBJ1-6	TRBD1	TGTGCCAGCAGTTTCCCGGAGGGGGCCGTGCTTTCACCCCTCCACTTT	CASSFPEGAVLSPLHF
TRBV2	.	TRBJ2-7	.	TGTGCCAGCAGTGTACTAATCTACGAGCAGTACTTC	CASSVLIYEQYF
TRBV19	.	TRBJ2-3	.	TGTGCCAGTACCCTGGGCCAGGGCACAGATACGCAGTATTTT	CASTLGQGTDTQYF
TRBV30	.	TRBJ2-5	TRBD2	TGTGCCTGGAGTCAGCGGGAGGGGGGCGTGGAGACCCAGTACTTC	CAWSQREGGVETQYF
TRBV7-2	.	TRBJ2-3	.	TGTGCCATCTTAATAGTAGGGGCAGATACGCAGTATTTT	CAILIVGADTQYF
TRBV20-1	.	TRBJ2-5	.	TGCAGTGCGGACAGCCAAGAGACCCAGTACTTC	CSADSQETQYF
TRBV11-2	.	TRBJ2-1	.	TGTGCCAGCAGCCCCCCGCGCCAGAGGTACAATGAGCAGTTCTTC	CASSPPRQRYNEQFF
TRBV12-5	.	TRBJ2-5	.	TGTGCTAGTGCCCCCAACGGGGAGACCCAGTACTTC	CASAPNGETQYF
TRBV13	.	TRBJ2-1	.	TGTGCCAGCAGCCCCCGGGCAGGGTCCTACAATGAGCAGTTCTTC	CASSPRAGSYNEQFF
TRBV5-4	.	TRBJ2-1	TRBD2	TGTGCCAGCAGCTTGGGACTAGCGGGATCCTACAATGAGCAGTTCTTC	CASSLGLAGSYNEQFF
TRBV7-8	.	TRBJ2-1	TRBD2	TGTGCCAGCAGCTCGACTAGCGGCTTATACAATGAGCAGTTCTTC	CASSSTSGLYNEQFF
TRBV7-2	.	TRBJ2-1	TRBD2	TGTGCCAGCAGACTAGCGGGAGGCTACAATGAGCAGTTCTTC	CASRLAGGYNEQFF
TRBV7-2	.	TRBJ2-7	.	TGTGCCAGCAGCTACAGGTTGGGAGATGAGCAGTACTTC	CASSYRLGDEQYF
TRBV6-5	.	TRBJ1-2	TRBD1	TGTGCCAGCAGTACAAGACAGGGCTATGGCTACACCTTC	CASSTRQGYGYTF
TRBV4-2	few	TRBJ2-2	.	TGTGCCAGCGAGGGCCGCACCGGGGAGCTGTTTTTT	CASEGRTGELFF
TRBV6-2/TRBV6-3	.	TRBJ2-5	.	TGTGCCAGCAGTTACGGGACGGAAAATAAAGAGACCCAGTACTTC	CASSYGTENKETQYF
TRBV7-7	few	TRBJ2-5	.	TGTGCCAGCAGCCCGGGTTGGGGGGCCCAAGAGACCCAGTACTTC	CASSPGWGAQETQYF
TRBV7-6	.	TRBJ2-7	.	TGTGCCAGCAGCTTCCTGACAGGCTCCTACGAGCAGTACTTC	CASSFLTGSYEQYF
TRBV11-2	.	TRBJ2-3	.	TGTGCCAGCAGCTTAGTGGCCGCCGAGAGCCTTACGCAGTATTTT	CASSLVAAESLTQYF
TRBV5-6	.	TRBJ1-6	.	TGTGCCAGCAGCCAACAGGGTCTGTATAATTCACCCCTCCACTTT	CASSQQGLYNSPLHF
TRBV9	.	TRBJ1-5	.	TGTGCCAGCAGCCCAGGGTACAGCAATCAGCCCCAGCATTTT	CASSPGYSNQPQHF
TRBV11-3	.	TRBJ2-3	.	TGTGCCAGCAGCTTAAGCACCCTTGGGGATTTTCGCGGAGATACGCAGTATTTT	CASSLSTLGDFRGDTQYF
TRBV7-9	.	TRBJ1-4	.	TGTGCCAGCAGCCTAGGGGAGGCAGGTGGTGCAAAACTGTTTTTT	CASSLGEAGGAKLFF
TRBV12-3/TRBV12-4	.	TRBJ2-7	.	TGTGCCAGCAGTTTAGAGTGGTACCGCGAGCAGTACTTC	CASSLEWYREQYF
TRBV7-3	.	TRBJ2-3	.	TGTGCCAGCAGCCCTTTCGAAGTTATCACAGATACGCAGTATTTT	CASSPFEVITDTQYF
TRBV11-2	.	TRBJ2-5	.	TGTGCCAGCAGCTTAGGGCAGATATACCAAGAGACCCAGTACTTC	CASSLGQIYQETQYF
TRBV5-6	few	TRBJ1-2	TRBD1	TGTGCCAGCATCAACACATTGGGACAGGGGTGGAATGACGATCGCTACACCTTC	CASINTLGQGWNDDRYTF
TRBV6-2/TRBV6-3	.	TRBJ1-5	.	TGTGCCAGCACTTATGTATGGGGCCCCAATCAGCCCCAGCATTTT	CASTYVWGPNQPQHF
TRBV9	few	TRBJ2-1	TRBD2	TGTGCCAGCAGCGCGGGACTAGCGGGATACAATGAGCAGTTCTTC	CASSAGLAGYNEQFF